This T cell receptor beta chain was retrieved from a study of breast tumors, draining lymph nodes, adjacent tissues listed by TCRdb under 2016. Broadly, across the study: In breast cancer patients, the study compared the TCR beta repertoires of tumor, adjacent nontumor tissue and axillary lymph nodes. In human breast cancer, the study set out to evaluate how tumor, surrounding tissue and draining lymph node repertoires relate to one another and whether T cells may move between these sites.

These reads were obtained on an Illumina HiSeq 2000. TCR beta chain libraries were generated by multiplex PCR amplification. High-throughput sequencing was used to analyze the amplified TCR beta chain products. The public sequencing data were trimmed at Q25 with fastp and processed into clonotypes with MiXCR by TCRdb, which kept only in-frame beta chains. Each entry merges the rows of one CDR3 protein and shows their most common DNA and genes. The sample data list 100,000 or so distinct CDR3 sequences, and around 21% of these were observed just once. Clones ranked in the top ten supply roughly 1.2% of the sample. The axillary draining lymph nodes of breast cancer patients were the source of the lymph node samples. CDR1 and CDR2 are drawn from the germline V gene: MNHNS, SASEGT. For this chain, trimming is 7 bases at the V end and 5 bases at the J end, and the number of junction bases without a gene match is 11. Taken from cysteine to phenylalanine, the CDR3 has 15 residues. Of the read, only the CDR3 DNA is kept; its 45 bases are in frame from base 1.

Overall study outcomes, separate from this receptor: The conclusion that tumor T cells originate in lymph nodes was presented as consistent with a hypothesis rather than as directly demonstrated. The data were considered consistent with most tumor T cells being derived from the lymph node and subsequently expanding within tumor tissue. In luminal-like breast cancer, tumor and nontumor tissue repertoires resembled each other significantly more than in basal-like breast cancer. T-cell repertoire diversity in tumors was found to be lower than in lymph nodes but higher than in nontumor tissue, and preferential V and J gene usage was observed.

This clonotype was seen ten or more times. Its antigen has not been determined. No much larger clonotype is one base removed from it; base qualities were not supplied. The clonotype originates from a female donor with breast cancer. Some clones in this sample may be carry-over from other donors' samples. The receptor chain draws on TRBV6-1 and TRBJ2-7; TRBD1 matches 10 bases in the middle. Sequenced input: axillary lymph node tissue. CDR3 region: CASTAIRDRGNEQYF. The DNA sequence is TGTGCCAGCACCGCCATCCGGGACAGGGGCAACGAGCAGTACTTC.